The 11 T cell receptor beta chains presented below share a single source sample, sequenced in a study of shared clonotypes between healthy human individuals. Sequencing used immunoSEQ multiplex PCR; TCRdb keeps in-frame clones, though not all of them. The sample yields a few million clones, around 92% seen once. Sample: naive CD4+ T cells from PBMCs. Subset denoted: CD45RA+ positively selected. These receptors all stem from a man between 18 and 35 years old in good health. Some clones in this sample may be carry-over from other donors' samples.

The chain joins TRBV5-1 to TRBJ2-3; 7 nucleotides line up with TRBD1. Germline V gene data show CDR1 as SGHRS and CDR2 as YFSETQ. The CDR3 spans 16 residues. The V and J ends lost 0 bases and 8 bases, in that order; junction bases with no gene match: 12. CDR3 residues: CASSLAGQARRLTQYF. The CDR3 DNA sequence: TGCGCCAGCAGCTTGGCAGGACAGGCCAGGCGACTTACGCAGTATTTT.

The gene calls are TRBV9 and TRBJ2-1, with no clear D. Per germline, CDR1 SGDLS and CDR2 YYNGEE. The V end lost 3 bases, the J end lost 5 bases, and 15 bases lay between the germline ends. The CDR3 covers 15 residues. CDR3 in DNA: TGTGCCAGCAGCGCCCTCGGTGGGGTTAACAATGAGCAGTTCTTC. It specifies CASSALGGVNNEQFF.

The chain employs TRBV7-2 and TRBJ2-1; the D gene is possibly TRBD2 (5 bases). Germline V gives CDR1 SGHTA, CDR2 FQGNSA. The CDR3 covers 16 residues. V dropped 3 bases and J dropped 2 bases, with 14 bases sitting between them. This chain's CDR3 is CASSFMIGRAYNEQFF. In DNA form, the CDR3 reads TGTGCCAGCAGCTTCATGATTGGGCGGGCCTACAATGAGCAGTTCTTC. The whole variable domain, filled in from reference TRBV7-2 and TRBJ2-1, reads GAGVSQSPSNKVTEKGKDVELRCDPISGHTALYWYRQSLGQGLEFLIYFQGNSAPDKSGLPSDRFSAERTGGSVSTLTIQRTQQEDSAVYLCASSFMIGRAYNEQFFGPGTRLTVL.

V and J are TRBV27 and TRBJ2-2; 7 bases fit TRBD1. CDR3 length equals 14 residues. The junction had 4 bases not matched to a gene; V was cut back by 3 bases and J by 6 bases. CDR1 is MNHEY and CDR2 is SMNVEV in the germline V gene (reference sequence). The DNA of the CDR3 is TGTGCCAGCAGTTTTATTCAGGGGGCCGGGGAGCTGTTTTTT. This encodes CASSFIQGAGELFF.

The CDR3 loop is CASSQDSETQYF. CDR3 DNA sequence: TGTGCCAGCAGCCAAGATTCAGAGACCCAGTACTTC. The chain couples TRBV14 to TRBJ2-5; D unresolved. The CDR3 covers 12 residues. V lost 0 bases and J 4 bases, leaving 3 bases between the germline ends. CDR1 SGHDN and CDR2 FVKESK come from the germline V gene.

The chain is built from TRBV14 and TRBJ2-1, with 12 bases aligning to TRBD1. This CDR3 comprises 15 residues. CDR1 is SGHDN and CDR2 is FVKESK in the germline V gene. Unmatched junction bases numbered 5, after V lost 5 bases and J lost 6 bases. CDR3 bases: TGTGCCAGCAGCGCCCGGGACAGGGGGCTCAATGAGCAGTTCTTC. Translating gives CASSARDRGLNEQFF.

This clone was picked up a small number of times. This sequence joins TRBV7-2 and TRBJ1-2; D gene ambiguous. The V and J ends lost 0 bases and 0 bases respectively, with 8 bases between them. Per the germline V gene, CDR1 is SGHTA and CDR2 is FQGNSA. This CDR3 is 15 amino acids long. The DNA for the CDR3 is TGTGCCAGCAGCTTAGCTTGGTCATCTAACTATGGCTACACCTTC. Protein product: CASSLAWSSNYGYTF.

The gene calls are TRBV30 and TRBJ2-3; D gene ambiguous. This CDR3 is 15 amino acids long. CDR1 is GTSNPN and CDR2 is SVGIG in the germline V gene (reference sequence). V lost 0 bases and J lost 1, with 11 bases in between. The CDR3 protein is CAWSVTPVGTDTQYF. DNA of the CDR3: TGTGCCTGGAGTGTAACCCCTGTCGGCACAGATACGCAGTATTTT. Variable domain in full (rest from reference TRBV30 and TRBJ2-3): SQTIHQWPATLVQPVGSPLSLECTVEGTSNPNLYWYRQAAGRGLQLLFYSVGIGQISSEVPQNLSASRPQDRQFILSSKKLLLSDSGFYLCAWSVTPVGTDTQYFGPGTRLTVL.

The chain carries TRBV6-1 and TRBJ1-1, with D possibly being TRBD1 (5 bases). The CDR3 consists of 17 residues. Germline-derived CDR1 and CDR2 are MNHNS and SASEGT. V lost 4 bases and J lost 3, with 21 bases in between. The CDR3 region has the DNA TGTGCCAGCAGTGCTGCGAGACCTGGACGGGGCTACACTGAAGCTTTCTTT. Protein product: CASSAARPGRGYTEAFF.

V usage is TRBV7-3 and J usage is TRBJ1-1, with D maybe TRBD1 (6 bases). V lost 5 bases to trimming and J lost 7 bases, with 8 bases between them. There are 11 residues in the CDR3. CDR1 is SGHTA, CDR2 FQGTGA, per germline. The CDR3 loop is CASSTGSEAFF. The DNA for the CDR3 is TGTGCCAGCAGCACAGGGAGTGAAGCTTTCTTT. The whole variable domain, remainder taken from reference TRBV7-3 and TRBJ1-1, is GAGVSQTPSNKVTEKGKYVELRCDPISGHTALYWYRQSLGQGPEFLIYFQGTGAADDSGLPNDRFFAVRPEGSVSTLKIQRTERGDSAVYLCASSTGSEAFFGQGTRLTVV.

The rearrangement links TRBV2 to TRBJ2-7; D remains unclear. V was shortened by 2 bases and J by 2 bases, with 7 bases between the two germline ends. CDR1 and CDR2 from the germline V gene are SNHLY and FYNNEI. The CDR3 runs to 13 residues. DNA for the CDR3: TGTGCCAGCAGTGAACTGTCGACCTACGAGCAGTACTTC. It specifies CASSELSTYEQYF.